Presented here are 27 T cell receptor beta chains from one specimen sequenced in a study of T-cell memory formation after mild COVID-19. MiXCR, run by TCRdb on the 5' RACE reads, gives a single entry per CDR3 protein. The table records about 280,000 distinct CDR3 sequences, 7% to 10% of them present only once. Sample: PBMCs or a T cell subset sorted from them (not recorded which). These receptors were taken from a man between 18 and 35 years old who had mild COVID-19 (a few samples of this study predate the infection). Cell type and time point are not known.

In its sample, this clonotype was seen a few times. V usage is TRBV4-3 and J usage is TRBJ1-6; D not certain. Germline V gene lookup returns CDR1 LGHNA and CDR2 YSLEER. This CDR3 is 17 amino acids long. V lost 3 bases and J lost 0, with 12 bases in between. The CDR3 is CASSQTQRSSYNSPLHF. CDR3 nucleotide sequence: TGCGCCAGCAGCCAGACACAGCGGAGCTCCTATAATTCACCCCTCCACTTT.

This clonotype occurred a few times. The CDR3 region is CASSNGGRGTQYF. CDR3 DNA: TGTGCCAGCAGTAACGGGGGCCGTGGGACCCAGTACTTC. The chain uses TRBV6-5 and TRBJ2-5; tentatively, D is TRBD1 or TRBD2 (6 bases each). Germline V gives CDR1 MNHEY, CDR2 SVGAGI. The CDR3 runs to 13 residues. V shed 5 bases and J shed 7 bases, with 14 bases lying between them.

This CDR3 is CASSRALAGQETQYF. CDR3 nucleotide sequence: TGTGCCAGCTCACGGGCACTAGCGGGACAAGAGACCCAGTACTTC. The chain has TRBV12-3 or TRBV12-4 and TRBJ2-5; the match to TRBD2 covers 10 bases. V lost 8 bases and J lost 2; bases outside the gene matches: 8. This CDR3 comprises 15 residues.

The table lists this clonotype with a few counts. The chain uses TRBV5-1 and TRBJ2-2, with D tentatively TRBD1 or TRBD2 (5 bases each). The length of the CDR3 is 15 residues. Trimming stripped 0 bases from V and 6 bases from J, with 12 bases between. CDR1 and CDR2 from the germline V gene are SGHRS and YFSETQ. The CDR3 protein is CASSLDGSGPGELFF. The CDR3 nucleotides read TGCGCCAGCAGCTTGGACGGGTCGGGACCCGGGGAGCTGTTTTTT.

This clonotype has a handful of counts. This sequence joins TRBV2 and TRBJ2-5; TRBD2 aligns across 12 bases. Germline V gene lookup returns CDR1 SNHLY and CDR2 FYNNEI. J was trimmed by 5 bases and V by 4 bases; bases with no gene match: 8. The CDR3 has 16 residues. The DNA of the CDR3 is TGTGCCAGCAGTGCTAGCGGGGGGGCGTTTGAGGAGACCCAGTACTTC. Encoded protein: CASSASGGAFEETQYF.

This clonotype was seen more than once but under ten times. The V call is TRBV7-6, the J call TRBJ1-1; a possible D gene is TRBD1 (6 bases). The germline V and J ends were trimmed by 1 base and 5 bases, with 14 bases remaining between them. This CDR3 has 15 amino acids. CDR1 and CDR2 from the germline V gene are SGHVS and FNYEAQ. CDR3 DNA sequence: TGTGCCAGCAGCTTAGAGTCTGGGGGCTTGACTGAAGCTTTCTTT. It encodes CASSLESGGLTEAFF.

V gene TRBV20-1 combines with J gene TRBJ2-2; D remains unclear. There are 13 residues in the CDR3. Germline-derived CDR1 and CDR2 are DFQATT and SNEGSKA (reference sequence). Trimming left V 1 base short and J 4 bases short, with 7 bases between. The CDR3 DNA reads as TGCAGTGCTAGAGGGAGAAGCACCGGGGAGCTGTTTTTT. It codes for CSARGRSTGELFF.

This clonotype has a handful of counts. The rearrangement joins TRBV30 to TRBJ2-7; TRBD2 matches at 10 bases. Germline V gene sequence: CDR1 GTSNPN, CDR2 SVGIG (reference sequence). Unmatched junction bases numbered 15, after V lost 5 bases and J lost 2 bases. This CDR3 comprises 17 residues. CDR3 in amino acids: CAWSPASGGLTAYEQYF. Written as DNA, the CDR3 is TGTGCCTGGTCCCCCGCTAGCGGGGGCCTTACTGCCTACGAGCAGTACTTC.

This clonotype was seen only once. The gene calls are TRBV29-1 and TRBJ2-5; TRBD1 agrees at 8 bases. CDR3 length: 14 residues. The J segment lost 7 bases and the V segment lost 5 bases, leaving 12 bases of the junction unmatched. The V gene's germline CDR1 is SQVTM and CDR2 ANQGSEA. The CDR3 bases are TGCAGCGTTACTGACAGGGGCCCTTCAGGGACCCAGTACTTC. It codes for CSVTDRGPSGTQYF.

The rearrangement uses TRBV29-1 and TRBJ2-5; 9 bases are a match to TRBD1. With V trimmed by 7 bases and J by 5 bases, 8 bases remained unmatched. The germline V gene encodes CDR1 SQVTM and CDR2 ANQGSEA. The CDR3 extends over 13 amino acids. The CDR3 region is CSDYRGRMETQYF. The DNA for the CDR3 is TGCAGCGATTACAGGGGGCGCATGGAGACCCAGTACTTC.

This clonotype was counted only a few times. The chain has TRBV5-6 and TRBJ2-1; D is perhaps TRBD2 (7 bases). This CDR3 is 15 amino acids long. CDR1 is SGHDT and CDR2 is YYEEEE in the germline V gene. Deletions cut 1 base from V and 10 bases from J, with 18 bases between. CDR3 nucleotide sequence: TGTGCCAGCAGCTTGATGGGGGGGGCACCCAGCGAGCAGTTCTTC. Amino acids: CASSLMGGAPSEQFF. Full variable domain (missing parts from reference TRBV5-6 and TRBJ2-1): DAGVTQSPTHLIKTRGQQVTLRCSPKSGHDTVSWYQQALGQGPQFIFQYYEEEERQRGNFPDRFSGHQFPNYSSELNVNALLLGDSALYLCASSLMGGAPSEQFFGPGTRLTVL.

The sample holds many counts of this clonotype. The chain carries TRBV7-2 and TRBJ1-4, with a tentative D call TRBD1 (6 bases). Per germline, CDR1 SGHTA and CDR2 FQGNSA. The CDR3 covers 15 residues. V lost 5 bases, J lost 6 bases, and 16 bases lay in between. In nucleotides, the CDR3 is TGTGCCAGCAGCCGAGGACAGACTAAACATGAAAAACTGTTTTTT. Amino acid sequence: CASSRGQTKHEKLFF.

This clonotype turned up a few times. This sequence joins TRBV5-4 and TRBJ2-1, with D maybe TRBD2 (5 bases). This CDR3 comprises 13 residues. CDR1 is SGHNT and CDR2 is YYREEE in the germline V gene (reference sequence). V lost 10 bases and J 6 bases, leaving 17 bases between the germline ends. The CDR3 nucleotides read TGTGCCCTCCACTCTCGTGCGGGCAATGAGCAGTTCTTC. Amino acid sequence: CALHSRAGNEQFF.

This clonotype came up a few times. This chain connects TRBV20-1 to TRBJ1-6; TRBD1 is a possible D gene (6 bases). Trimming left V 3 bases short and J 2 bases short, with 11 bases between. In germline, CDR1 is DFQATT, CDR2 SNEGSKA (reference sequence). CDR3 length: 15 residues. The CDR3 reads CSARGGAAYNSPLHF. The DNA for the CDR3 is TGCAGTGCTAGGGGGGGGGCTGCCTATAATTCACCCCTCCACTTT.

This chain uses TRBV7-9 with TRBJ2-5; D is perhaps TRBD1 (5 bases). The V gene lost 1 base and the J gene lost 5 bases, with 20 bases spanning the gap. The CDR3 is 17 amino acids. In germline, CDR1 is SEHNR, CDR2 FQNEAQ (reference sequence). The DNA of the CDR3 is TGTGCCAGCAGCTTAGGTCCAGGGATTTGGGATGTGGAGACCCAGTACTTC. It codes for CASSLGPGIWDVETQYF.

The table lists this clonotype with a few counts. V usage is TRBV7-8 and J usage is TRBJ2-5; 12 bases align to TRBD1. This CDR3 has 15 residues. J lost 5 bases, V lost 3 bases, and 4 bases had no gene match. Looked up from germline, CDR1 is SGHVS and CDR2 is FQNEAQ. Here the CDR3 DNA reads TGTGCCAGCAGCTTGGGCGGGACAGGGGGCGAGACCCAGTACTTC. As protein: CASSLGGTGGETQYF.

There are a few counts of this clonotype. This chain uses TRBV4-1 with TRBJ2-7; 8 bases agree with TRBD1. Germline CDR1 reads MGHRA; CDR2 reads YSYEKL. The V segment lost 4 bases and the J segment 2 bases; nucleotides outside the gene matches: 10. The CDR3 runs to 16 residues. CDR3 DNA sequence: TGCGCCAGCAGCCCAGTCCCGGGACAGGCGGCCTACGAGCAGTACTTC. Protein: CASSPVPGQAAYEQYF.

This clonotype was observed a handful of times. The chain carries TRBV12-3 or TRBV12-4 and TRBJ1-2, with 12 nucleotides matching TRBD1. The CDR3 extends over 13 amino acids. The ends lost 6 bases at V and 7 bases at J; junction bases unmatched: 3. The CDR3 coding sequence is TGTGCCAGCAGGGGACAGGGGGCGCTTGGCTACACCTTC. It codes for CASRGQGALGYTF.

In its sample, this clonotype was seen a few times. V is TRBV4-1 and J is TRBJ2-7, with D possibly matching TRBD2 (5 bases). This CDR3 has 14 residues. Germline lookup yields CDR1 MGHRA and CDR2 YSYEKL. V was trimmed by 3 bases and J by 1 base, leaving 10 bases between them. The CDR3 DNA sequence: TGCGCCAGCAGCCATCAGGAGGAATCCTACGAGCAGTACTTC. Protein sequence: CASSHQEESYEQYF.

The V and J genes are TRBV7-8 and TRBJ2-7; possibly TRBD2 for D (6 bases). Looked up from germline, CDR1 is SGHVS and CDR2 is FQNEAQ. V was shortened by 8 bases and J by 2 bases, with 13 bases between the two germline ends. The CDR3 consists of 13 residues. This chain's CDR3 is CASRAGGTYEQYF. As DNA, the CDR3 is TGTGCCAGCCGGGCCGGGGGAACCTACGAGCAGTACTTC.

The CDR3 DNA is TGCGCCAGCATACGGACAGGGAAGTACCAAGAGACCCAGTACTTC. As protein: CASIRTGKYQETQYF. The rearrangement links TRBV5-1 to TRBJ2-5, with 8 bases matching TRBD1. Germline CDR1 is SGHRS and CDR2 is YFSETQ. This CDR3 has 15 residues. The V and J ends lost 6 bases and 0 bases, in that order; junction bases with no gene match: 7.

This clonotype has a count of ten or more. This chain connects TRBV25-1 to TRBJ2-5, with D tentatively TRBD1 or TRBD2 (5 bases each). Germline V CDR1 and CDR2: MGHDK, SYGVNS. The CDR3 totals 12 residues. V was shortened by 5 bases and J by 5 bases, with 9 bases between the two germline ends. The CDR3 loop reads CASSPGPETQYF. CDR3 nucleotides: TGTGCCAGCAGTCCGGGGCCGGAGACCCAGTACTTC.

J is TRBJ1-6 and V is TRBV25-1; D is ambiguous. The CDR3 extends over 15 amino acids. The V end lost 8 bases, the J end lost 0 bases, and 11 bases lay between the germline ends. Germline V CDR1 and CDR2: MGHDK, SYGVNS. In DNA, the CDR3 is TGTGCCAGCGGCGACGGAGGCTCCTATAATTCACCCCTCCACTTT. It translates to CASGDGGSYNSPLHF.

This clonotype was counted ten times or more. This chain joins TRBV12-3 or TRBV12-4 and TRBJ1-2, with D possibly TRBD1 on 6 matching bases. This CDR3 has 13 amino acids. With 2 bases removed from V and 7 bases from J, the gap between germline ends came to 11 bases. The CDR3 loop is CASSLRGASGYTF. The DNA of the CDR3 is TGTGCCAGCAGTTTACGGGGGGCCAGTGGCTACACCTTC.

This clonotype was recorded a few times. J is TRBJ1-1 and V is TRBV4-1; no clear D. Germline loops: CDR1 MGHRA, CDR2 YSYEKL. Trimming stripped 5 bases from V and 1 base from J, with 14 bases between. CDR3 length: 15 residues. CDR3 region: CASSERSTANTEAFF. The CDR3 DNA sequence: TGCGCCAGCAGCGAGAGATCAACAGCGAACACTGAAGCTTTCTTT.

This clonotype has just a few counts. The chain couples TRBV10-2 to TRBJ1-2; D uncertain. From germline, CDR1 is WSHSY and CDR2 SAAADI. The ends were cut back, 0 bases at V and 2 bases at J, with 13 bases in the middle. The CDR3 totals 16 residues. This CDR3 is CASSESSARPNYGYTF. Here the CDR3 DNA reads TGCGCCAGCAGTGAGTCTAGCGCCAGGCCGAACTATGGCTACACCTTC.

The table lists this clonotype with a few counts. The chain has TRBV7-3 and TRBJ2-1; 8 bases fit TRBD2. The V segment lost 7 bases and the J segment 3 bases; nucleotides outside the gene matches: 8. This CDR3 spans 15 amino acids. Per germline, CDR1 SGHTA and CDR2 FQGTGA. CDR3 residues: CASTRAGGDYNEQFF. CDR3 DNA sequence: TGTGCCAGCACGCGGGCCGGGGGGGACTACAATGAGCAGTTCTTC.